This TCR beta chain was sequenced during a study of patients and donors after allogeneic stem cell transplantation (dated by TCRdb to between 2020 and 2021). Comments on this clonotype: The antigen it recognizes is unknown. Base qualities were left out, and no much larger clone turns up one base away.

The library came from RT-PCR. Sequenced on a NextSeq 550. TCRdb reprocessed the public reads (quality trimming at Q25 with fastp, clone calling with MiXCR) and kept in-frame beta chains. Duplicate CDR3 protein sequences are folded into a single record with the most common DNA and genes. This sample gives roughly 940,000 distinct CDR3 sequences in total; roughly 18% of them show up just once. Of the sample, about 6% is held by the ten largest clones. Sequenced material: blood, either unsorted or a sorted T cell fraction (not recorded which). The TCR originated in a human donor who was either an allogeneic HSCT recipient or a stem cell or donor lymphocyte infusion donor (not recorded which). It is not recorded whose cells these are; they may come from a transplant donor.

The sequence in DNA is TGCGCCAGCCGGCAGGGTGCCCTTAACACTGAAGCTTTCTTT. Translated, it gives CASRQGALNTEAFF. The chain is assembled from TRBV5-1 and TRBJ1-1; TRBD1 might be the D gene, on 5 matching bases. Its CDR3 holds 14 amino acids, cysteine through phenylalanine. The read is trimmed to its CDR3 DNA, 42 bases read in frame from base 1. Deletion took 7 bases off V and 2 bases off J, with a span of 15 bases between the germline ends. Reading the germline V gene gives CDR1 SGHRS and CDR2 YFSETQ.